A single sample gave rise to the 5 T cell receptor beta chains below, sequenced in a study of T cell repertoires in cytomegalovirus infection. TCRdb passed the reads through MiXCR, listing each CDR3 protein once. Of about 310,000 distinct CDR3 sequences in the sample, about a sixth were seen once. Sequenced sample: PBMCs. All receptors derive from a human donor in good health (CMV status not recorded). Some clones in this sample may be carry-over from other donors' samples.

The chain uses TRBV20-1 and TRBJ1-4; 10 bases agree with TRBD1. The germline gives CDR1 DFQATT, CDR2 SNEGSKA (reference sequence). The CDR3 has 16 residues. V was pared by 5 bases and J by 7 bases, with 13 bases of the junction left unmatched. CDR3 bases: TGCAGTGCTCCACACCCGGGACAGGGGCGACGTGAAAAACTGTTTTTT. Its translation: CSAPHPGQGRREKLFF.

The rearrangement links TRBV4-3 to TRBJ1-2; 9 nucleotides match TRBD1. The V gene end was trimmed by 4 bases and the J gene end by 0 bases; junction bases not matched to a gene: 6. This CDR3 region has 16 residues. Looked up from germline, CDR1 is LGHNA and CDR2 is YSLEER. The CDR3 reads CASSPGTGQSNYGYTF. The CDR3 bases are TGCGCCAGCAGCCCTGGGACAGGGCAATCTAACTATGGCTACACCTTC.

CDR3 in DNA: TGTGCCAGCAGTTACTTGAGGGGAGAGCAGTTCTTC. Protein: CASSYLRGEQFF. The chain joins TRBV6-6 to TRBJ2-1; TRBD1 or TRBD2 may be the D gene (5 bases each). CDR3 size: 12 residues. Trimming shortened V by 1 base and J by 10 bases, and 8 bases separated the two germline ends. The germline gives CDR1 MNHNY, CDR2 SVGAGI (reference sequence).

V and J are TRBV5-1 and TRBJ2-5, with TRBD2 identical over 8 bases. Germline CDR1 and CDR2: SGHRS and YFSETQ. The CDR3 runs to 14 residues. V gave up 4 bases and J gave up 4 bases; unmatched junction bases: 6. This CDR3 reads CASSPGTSGETQYF. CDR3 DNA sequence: TGCGCCAGCAGCCCAGGAACTAGCGGAGAGACCCAGTACTTC. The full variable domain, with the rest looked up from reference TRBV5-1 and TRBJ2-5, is KAGVTQTPRYLIKTRGQQVTLSCSPISGHRSVSWYQQTPGQGLQFLFEYFSETQRNKGNFPGRFSGRQFSNSRSEMNVSTLELGDSALYLCASSPGTSGETQYFGPGTRLLVL.

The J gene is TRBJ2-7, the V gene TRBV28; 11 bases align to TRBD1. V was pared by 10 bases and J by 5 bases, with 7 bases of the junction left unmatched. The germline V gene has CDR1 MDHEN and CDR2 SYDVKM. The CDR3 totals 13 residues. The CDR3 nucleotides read TGTGCCATCTTACCGGGACAGGGGGACGAGCAGTACTTC. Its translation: CAILPGQGDEQYF.